These 10 T cell receptor beta chains originate from one sample sequenced in a study of blood T cells in healthy people across ages. Combining a sample-barcoded 5' primer with a J-beta primer mix, a second PCR ran for 7 to 11 cycles. MiXCR was run by TCRdb on the 5' RACE reads, yielding one entry per CDR3 protein. The profile covers 550,000 to 750,000 distinct CDR3 sequences, with roughly 21% appearing a single time and 3.5% to 4% taken by the ten largest. Sequencing was carried out using blood. These receptors were collected from a man in his sixties or seventies in good health.

This clonotype was detected ten times or more. The genes are TRBV7-8 and TRBJ1-4; D gene unclear. Germline values: CDR1 SGHVS, CDR2 FQNEAQ. The CDR3 has 15 residues. V lost 1 base to trimming and J lost 8 bases, with 14 bases between them. CDR3 sequence (DNA): TGTGCCAGCAGCTTAGTCGGTCTTAACGGCGAAAAACTGTTTTTT. This encodes CASSLVGLNGEKLFF.

The table lists this clonotype with a few counts. The chain recombines TRBV14 with TRBJ2-3, with TRBD2 matching 7 bases. Germline V gene sequence: CDR1 SGHDN, CDR2 FVKESK. CDR3 size: 15 residues. With 4 bases clipped from V and 2 bases from J, the junction kept 6 bases outside the gene matches. The CDR3 loop reads CASSRAGIVTDTQYF. The CDR3 DNA sequence: TGTGCCAGCAGCCGAGCGGGAATAGTCACAGATACGCAGTATTTT.

This sequence joins TRBV29-1 and TRBJ2-2, with D possibly matching TRBD1 (5 bases). CDR1 SQVTM and CDR2 ANQGSEA come from the germline V gene. The CDR3 extends over 12 amino acids. The germline V and J ends were trimmed by 5 bases and 6 bases, with 10 bases remaining between them. The CDR3 DNA sequence: TGCAGCGTTCGAAGGGGTGCCGGGGAGCTGTTTTTT. Residues: CSVRRGAGELFF.

The rearrangement joins TRBV3-1 to TRBJ2-7; 8 bases fit TRBD2. Losses at the gene ends were 10 bases for V and 0 bases for J; bases not matched to a gene: 5. Per the germline V gene, CDR1 is LGHDT and CDR2 is YNNKEL (reference sequence). The CDR3 contains 13 residues. The CDR3: CATLSGTSYEQYF. CDR3 in DNA: TGTGCCACCCTTAGCGGGACCTCCTACGAGCAGTACTTC.

The chain employs TRBV29-1 and TRBJ2-2, with 8 bases lining up with TRBD1. Germline loops: CDR1 SQVTM, CDR2 ANQGSEA. The CDR3 loop spans 16 amino acids. In DNA form, the CDR3 reads TGCAGTGATACTTCAGGGGGCCTTTTAAGGGACGGGGAGCTGTTTTTT. It yields the protein CSDTSGGLLRDGELFF.

The table lists this clonotype with many counts. V usage is TRBV5-1 and J usage is TRBJ2-2; TRBD1 matches 9 bases. The CDR3 length is 18 residues. CDR1 and CDR2 from the germline V gene are SGHRS and YFSETQ. The V and J ends lost 4 bases and 1 base, in that order; junction bases with no gene match: 11. CDR3 protein: CASSPPSGTGMNTGELFF. The CDR3 nucleotides are TGCGCCAGCAGCCCACCCTCCGGGACAGGGATGAACACCGGGGAGCTGTTTTTT. Complete variable domain (other parts from reference TRBV5-1 and TRBJ2-2): KAGVTQTPRYLIKTRGQQVTLSCSPISGHRSVSWYQQTPGQGLQFLFEYFSETQRNKGNFPGRFSGRQFSNSRSEMNVSTLELGDSALYLCASSPPSGTGMNTGELFFGEGSRLTVL.

In regard to this clonotype: A much larger clonotype is one base distant, so this may be a read error. V usage is TRBV5-1 and J usage is TRBJ2-1, with D possibly matching TRBD1 (6 bases). This CDR3 has 15 amino acids. The germline V gene has CDR1 SGHRS and CDR2 YFSETQ. The ends were cut back, 4 bases at V and 3 bases at J, with 14 bases in the middle. The CDR3 loop is CASSDTCRGYNEQFF. The CDR3 DNA reads TGCGCCAGCAGCGACACCTGCAGGGGCTACAATGAGCAGTTCTTC.

V gene TRBV4-1 combines with J gene TRBJ1-3; TRBD1 might be the D (5 bases). This CDR3 is built from 16 residues. Germline V lookup: CDR1 MGHRA, CDR2 YSYEKL. Trimming removed 0 bases at V and 2 bases at J, with 11 bases between. The CDR3 is CASSQESGDAGNTIYF. The CDR3 coding sequence is TGCGCCAGCAGCCAAGAATCGGGGGACGCTGGAAACACCATATATTTT.

This chain links TRBV6-5 with TRBJ1-6; a weak D match, TRBD1 (5 bases). Germline V gene data show CDR1 as MNHEY and CDR2 as SVGAGI. V lost 6 bases and J 9 bases, leaving 15 bases between the germline ends. This CDR3 spans 14 amino acids. The CDR3 DNA reads as TGTGCCAGCAGCCGGGACGGCTTTGGTTCACCCCTCCACTTT. Its protein is CASSRDGFGSPLHF.

The chain is built from TRBV5-1 and TRBJ2-2; a possible D gene is TRBD1 (5 bases). This CDR3 is built from 15 residues. The germline V and J ends were trimmed by 5 bases and 1 base, with 12 bases remaining between them. The V gene's germline CDR1 is SGHRS and CDR2 YFSETQ. In nucleotides, the CDR3 is TGCGCCAGCAGTGATCAGGGCCAGAACACCGGGGAGCTGTTTTTT. Its protein product is CASSDQGQNTGELFF.